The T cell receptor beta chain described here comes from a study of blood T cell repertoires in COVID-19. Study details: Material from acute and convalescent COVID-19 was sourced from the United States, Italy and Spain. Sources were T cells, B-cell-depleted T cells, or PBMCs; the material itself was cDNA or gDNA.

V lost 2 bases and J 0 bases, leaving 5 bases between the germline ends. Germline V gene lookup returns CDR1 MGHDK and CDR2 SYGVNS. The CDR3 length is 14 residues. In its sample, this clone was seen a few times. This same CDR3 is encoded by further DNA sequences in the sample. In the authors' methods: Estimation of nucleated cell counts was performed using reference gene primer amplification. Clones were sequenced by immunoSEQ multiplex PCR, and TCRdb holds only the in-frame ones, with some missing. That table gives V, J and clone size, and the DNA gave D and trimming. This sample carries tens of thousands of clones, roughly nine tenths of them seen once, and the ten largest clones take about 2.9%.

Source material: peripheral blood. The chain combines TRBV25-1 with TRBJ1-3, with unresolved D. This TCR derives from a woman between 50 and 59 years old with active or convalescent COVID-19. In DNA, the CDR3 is TGTGCCAGCAGTGAAGAGCGCTCTGGAAACACCATATATTTT. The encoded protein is CASSEERSGNTIYF.